Below, 12 T cell receptor beta chains from the same sample are listed, as sequenced in a study of metastatic and nonmetastatic thyroid tumors. There were no patients who had received any treatment before thyroid surgery. From the PCR reads, TCRdb re-called clones with MiXCR. The sample lists roughly 75,000 clones, roughly an eighth occurring once. Sequencing was done on a sample of tumor tissue. The receptors here all came from a female donor with papillary thyroid cancer or a benign thyroid nodule (not recorded which). Some clones in this sample may be carry-over from other donors' samples.

This clone was seen a few times. This may stem from a read error, because a much larger clone lies one nucleotide away. The genes are TRBV6-1 and TRBJ2-2; D unclear. The CDR3 covers 13 residues. Germline V gene data show CDR1 as MNHNS and CDR2 as SASEGT. Trimming pared 6 bases from V and 2 bases from J, leaving 7 bases between. The CDR3 region is CASRRHNTGELFF. The DNA of the CDR3 is TGTGCCAGCAGGAGACATAACACCGGGGAGCTGTTTTTT.

This clone was recorded at least ten times. The V gene is TRBV5-1, the J gene TRBJ2-3; TRBD1 matches at 8 bases. J lost 5 bases, V lost 3 bases, and 2 bases had no gene match. Germline lookup yields CDR1 SGHRS and CDR2 YFSETQ. The CDR3 extends over 13 amino acids. The CDR3 DNA is TGCGCCAGCAGCTCGACAGGGGAAGATACGCAGTATTTT. It yields the protein CASSSTGEDTQYF.

This clone was observed many times. The chain has TRBV20-1 and TRBJ2-3; D remains ambiguous. Trimming shortened V by 6 bases and J by 2 bases, and 12 bases separated the two germline ends. Germline lookup yields CDR1 DFQATT and CDR2 SNEGSKA (reference sequence). This CDR3 is 13 amino acids long. The CDR3 is CSAPDGITDTQYF. CDR3 sequence (DNA): TGCAGTGCCCCGGACGGAATCACAGATACGCAGTATTTT.

As to this clone: Lacking the conserved final phenylalanine or tryptophan, this CDR3 likely reflects a read error. The chain combines TRBV3-1 with TRBJ2-1; D gene ambiguous. CDR3 length: 15 residues. The germline V gene encodes CDR1 LGHDT and CDR2 YNNKEL (reference sequence). The V end was cut by 7 bases, the J end by 5 bases, with 18 bases between. CDR3 amino acids: CASIRMSISNNEQFL. As DNA, the CDR3 is TGTGCCAGCATCCGCATGTCGATCAGTAACAATGAGCAGTTCCTC.

Concerning this clone: Just one base apart from a much larger clone, this may be a read error. In DNA, the CDR3 is TGCAGTGCTCGTATCTCTGGGGACAACGTCCTGACTTTC. It specifies CSARISGDNVLTF. The chain joins TRBV20-1 to TRBJ2-6, with unresolved D. The CDR3 sequence is 13 residues long. From germline, CDR1 is DFQATT and CDR2 SNEGSKA (reference sequence).

To note about this clone: Other DNA sequences in the same sample also yield this CDR3. The J gene is TRBJ2-5, the V gene TRBV9, with 7 positions matching TRBD1. The J segment lost 5 bases and the V segment lost 8 bases, leaving 15 bases of the junction unmatched. Germline CDR1 is SGDLS and CDR2 is YYNGEE. This CDR3 is built from 15 residues. Written as DNA, the CDR3 is TGTGCCAGTTCCCCAGACAGGGCTGTTTGGGAGACCCAGTACTTC. Its protein is CASSPDRAVWETQYF.

Many counts were recorded for this clone. The genes are TRBV6-1 and TRBJ1-1, with D hard to call. Germline loops: CDR1 MNHNS, CDR2 SASEGT. The CDR3 totals 14 residues. V was pared by 5 bases and J by 1 base, with 11 bases between. The CDR3 bases are TGTGCCAGCAGTTTGAGCCTCGGGAACACTGAAGCTTTCTTT. Protein: CASSLSLGNTEAFF.

This clone was detected a few times. With a much larger clone just one base away, this may be a read error. Other nucleotide sequences in the sample specify the same CDR3. The chain links TRBV5-5 to TRBJ1-1, with D possibly matching TRBD1 (5 bases). The germline V gene has CDR1 SGHKS and CDR2 YYEKEE (reference sequence). This CDR3 has 14 amino acids. The CDR3 is CASSRGRANTEAFF. In DNA, the CDR3 is TGTGCCAGCAGCCGGGGCAGAGCGAACACCGAAGCTTTCTTT.

This clone showed up many times. CDR3: CASSPTVYNSPLHF. The CDR3 bases are TGTGCCAGCAGTCCAACAGTGTATAATTCACCCCTCCACTTT. V gene TRBV28 combines with J gene TRBJ1-6; D unresolved. The germline V gene has CDR1 MDHEN and CDR2 SYDVKM. This CDR3 spans 14 amino acids. The ends were cut back, 5 bases at V and 4 bases at J, with 9 bases in the middle. Together with reference TRBV28 and TRBJ1-6, the CDR3 gives the full variable domain: DVKVTQSSRYLVKRTGEKVFLECVQDMDHENMFWYRQDPGLGLRLIYFSYDVKMKEKGDIPEGYSVSREKKERFSLILESASTNQTSMYLCASSPTVYNSPLHFGNGTRLTVT.

Regarding this clone: This may come from a read error, since a much larger clone is one base off. At the DNA level, this CDR3 is encoded by other sequences in the same sample as well. V is TRBV5-5 and J is TRBJ2-7; 7 bases map to TRBD1. V shed 1 base, J shed 5 bases, and the junction held 3 bases outside the gene matches. CDR3 size: 13 residues. Germline CDR1 SGHKS, CDR2 YYEKEE (reference sequence). The CDR3 DNA reads as TGTGCCAGCAGCTTGCCAGGGGGACACGAGCAGTACTTC. Amino acid sequence: CASSLPGGHEQYF.

In the case of this clone: A single base separates this from a much larger clone, so it may be a read error. The rearrangement links TRBV20-1 to TRBJ2-1; TRBD2 agrees at 7 bases. CDR3 length: 13 amino acids. Looked up from germline, CDR1 is DFQATT and CDR2 is SNEGSKA (reference sequence). The CDR3 protein is CINSARGEGKQFF. CDR3 in DNA: TGCATCAACTCGGCAAGAGGGGAGGGTAAGCAGTTCTTC.

This clone was observed a handful of times. The junction shows a germline mismatch at one end, possibly a read error. The sample contains more than one DNA sequence encoding this CDR3. V gene TRBV5-4 combines with J gene TRBJ1-6; D is unresolved. The CDR3 has 14 amino acids. Germline CDR1 and CDR2: SGHNT and YYREEE (reference sequence). This chain's CDR3 is CASSLLLIGSPLHF. The CDR3 bases are TGTGCCAGCAGCTTGTTGTTAATCGGTTCACCCCTCCACTTC.